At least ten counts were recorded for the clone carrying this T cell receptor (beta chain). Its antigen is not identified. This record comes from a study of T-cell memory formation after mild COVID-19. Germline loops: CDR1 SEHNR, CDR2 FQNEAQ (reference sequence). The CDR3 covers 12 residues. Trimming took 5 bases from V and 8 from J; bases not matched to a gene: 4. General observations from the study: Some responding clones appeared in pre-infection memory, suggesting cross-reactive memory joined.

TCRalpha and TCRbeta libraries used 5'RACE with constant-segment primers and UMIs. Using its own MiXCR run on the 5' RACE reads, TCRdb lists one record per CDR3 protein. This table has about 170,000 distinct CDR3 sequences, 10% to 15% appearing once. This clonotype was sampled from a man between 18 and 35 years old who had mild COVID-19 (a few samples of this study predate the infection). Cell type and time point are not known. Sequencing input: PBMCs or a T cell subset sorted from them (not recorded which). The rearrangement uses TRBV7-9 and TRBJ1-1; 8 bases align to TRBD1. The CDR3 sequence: CASSRGQAEAFF. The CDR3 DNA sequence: TGTGCCAGCAGCCGGGGACAGGCAGAAGCTTTCTTT.